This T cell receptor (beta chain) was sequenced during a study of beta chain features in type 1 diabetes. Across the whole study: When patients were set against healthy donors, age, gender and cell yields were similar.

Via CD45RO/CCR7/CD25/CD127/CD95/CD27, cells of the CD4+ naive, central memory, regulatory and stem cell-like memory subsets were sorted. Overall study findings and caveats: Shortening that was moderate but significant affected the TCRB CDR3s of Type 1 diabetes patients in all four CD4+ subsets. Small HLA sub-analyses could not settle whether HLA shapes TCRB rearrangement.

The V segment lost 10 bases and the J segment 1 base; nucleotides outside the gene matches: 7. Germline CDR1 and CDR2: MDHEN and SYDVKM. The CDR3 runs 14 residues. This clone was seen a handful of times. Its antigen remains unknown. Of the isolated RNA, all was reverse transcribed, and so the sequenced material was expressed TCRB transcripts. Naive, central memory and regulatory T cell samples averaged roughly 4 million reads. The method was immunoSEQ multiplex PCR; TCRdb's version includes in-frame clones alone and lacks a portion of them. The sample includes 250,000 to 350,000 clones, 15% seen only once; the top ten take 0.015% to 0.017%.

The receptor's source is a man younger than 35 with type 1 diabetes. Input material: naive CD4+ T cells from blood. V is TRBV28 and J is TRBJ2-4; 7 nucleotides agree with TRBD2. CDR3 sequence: CATQPGGAKNIQYF. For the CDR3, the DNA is TGTGCCACCCAACCCGGGGGGGCCAAAAACATTCAGTACTTC.